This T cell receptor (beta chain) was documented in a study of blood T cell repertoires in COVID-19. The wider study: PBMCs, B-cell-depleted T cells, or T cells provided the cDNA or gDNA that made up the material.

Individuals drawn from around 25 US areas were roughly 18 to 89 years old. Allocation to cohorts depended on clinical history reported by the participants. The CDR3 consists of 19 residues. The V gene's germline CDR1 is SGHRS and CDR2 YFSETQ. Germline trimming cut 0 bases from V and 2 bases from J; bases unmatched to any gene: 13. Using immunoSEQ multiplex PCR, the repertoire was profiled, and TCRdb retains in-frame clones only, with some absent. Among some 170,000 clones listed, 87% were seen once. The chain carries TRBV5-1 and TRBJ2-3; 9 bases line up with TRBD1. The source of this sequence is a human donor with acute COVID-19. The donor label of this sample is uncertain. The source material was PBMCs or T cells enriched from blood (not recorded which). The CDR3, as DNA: TGCGCCAGCAGCTTGGTATGGGACAGGGTAGTGAGGACCACAGATACGCAGTATTTT. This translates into CASSLVWDRVVRTTDTQYF.